This TCR beta chain was recorded in a study of blood T cell repertoires in COVID-19. Study in general: From T cells, B-cell-depleted T cells, or PBMCs came the material, which was cDNA or gDNA.

In the original analysis: Reference gene primer amplification gave estimated nucleated cell counts. Only in-frame clones appear in the TCRdb table, and some are missing; sequencing was by immunoSEQ multiplex PCR. V and J calls and clone size are as listed in that table; D and trimming were resolved from the DNA. The repertoire consists of fewer than 75,000 clones, with approximately 90% occurring once and the leading ten covering 3.9%. The CDR3 spans 16 residues. Germline V CDR1 and CDR2: KGHSY, FQNENV. V gave up 0 bases and J gave up 15 bases; unmatched junction bases: 16. The chain recombines TRBV16 with TRBJ2-1; 8 bases map to TRBD1. This TCR derives from a man between 65 and 80 years old with acute or convalescent COVID-19. The sample consisted of peripheral blood. CDR3 loop: CASSQSPGTGTRVRFF. In nucleotides, the CDR3 is TGTGCCAGCAGCCAATCCCCCGGGACAGGCACGCGAGTTCGGTTCTTC.